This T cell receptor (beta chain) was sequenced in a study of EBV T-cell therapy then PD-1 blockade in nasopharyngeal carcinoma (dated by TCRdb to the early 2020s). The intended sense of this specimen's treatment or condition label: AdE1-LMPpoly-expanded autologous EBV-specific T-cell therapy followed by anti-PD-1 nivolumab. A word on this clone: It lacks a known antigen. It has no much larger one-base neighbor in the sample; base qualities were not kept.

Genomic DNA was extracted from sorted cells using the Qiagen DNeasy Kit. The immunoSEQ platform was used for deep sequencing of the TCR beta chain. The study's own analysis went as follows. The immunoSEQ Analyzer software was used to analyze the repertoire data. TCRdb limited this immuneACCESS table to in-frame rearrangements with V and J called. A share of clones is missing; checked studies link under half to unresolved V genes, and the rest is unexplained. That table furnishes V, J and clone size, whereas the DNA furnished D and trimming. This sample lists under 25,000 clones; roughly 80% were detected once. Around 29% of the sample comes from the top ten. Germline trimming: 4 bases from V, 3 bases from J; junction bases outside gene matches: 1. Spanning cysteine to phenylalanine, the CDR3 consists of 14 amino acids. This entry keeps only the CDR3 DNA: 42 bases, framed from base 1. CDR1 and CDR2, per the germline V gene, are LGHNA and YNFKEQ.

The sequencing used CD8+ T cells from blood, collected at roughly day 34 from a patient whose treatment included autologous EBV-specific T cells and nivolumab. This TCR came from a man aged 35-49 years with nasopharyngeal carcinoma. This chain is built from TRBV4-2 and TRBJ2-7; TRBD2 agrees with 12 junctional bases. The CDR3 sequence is CASSPSGGGYEQYF. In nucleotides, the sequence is TGTGCCAGCAGCCCTAGCGGGGGGGGCTACGAGCAGTACTTC.